Shown below are 21 T cell receptor beta chains from a single sample sequenced in a study of T cells in Graves' hyperthyroidism and ophthalmopathy (dated by TCRdb to the late 2010s). Libraries were built with multiplex PCR. The data were produced on an Illumina HiSeq 2000. TCR beta CDR3 regions were amplified from RNA transcripts. The TCR CDR3 was subjected to a first round of RT-PCR using the HTBI primer set and the Qiagen OneStep RT-PCR kit. The public reads were reanalyzed by TCRdb: fastp trimming at Q25, MiXCR alignment, in-frame beta chains only. Rows with a matching CDR3 protein are joined into one entry that keeps the most common DNA and genes. The sample contains roughly 250,000 distinct CDR3 sequences, over 15% of them found a single time. The top ten clonotypes cover around 30% of the sample. The sample consisted of blood. All receptors come from a young woman with Graves' ophthalmopathy.

This clonotype was counted only a few times. This chain links TRBV12-3 or TRBV12-4 with TRBJ2-2, with D possibly being TRBD1 (7 bases). The CDR3 length is 12 residues. Trimming took 4 bases from V and 9 from J, leaving 9 bases between them. The CDR3 protein is CASSSGGWELFF. Here the CDR3 DNA reads TGTGCCAGCAGTTCAGGGGGGTGGGAGCTGTTTTTT.

This clonotype was recorded many times. CDR3 sequence (DNA): TGTGCCAGCGGGAGGACAGGGACCATGAACACTGAAGCTTTCTTT. Encoded protein: CASGRTGTMNTEAFF. The chain carries TRBV6-1 and TRBJ1-1, with 8 bases aligning to TRBD1. From germline, CDR1 is MNHNS and CDR2 SASEGT. The V gene end was trimmed by 8 bases and the J gene end by 0 bases; junction bases not matched to a gene: 8. The CDR3 has 15 amino acids.

This clonotype was counted only a few times. It may be a read error: a sequence one base away is much more abundant. The rearrangement joins TRBV28 to TRBJ2-5; D uncertain. Trimming took off 4 bases at V and 5 bases at J, with 8 bases between the two ends. The CDR3 is 12 amino acids. Germline CDR1 and CDR2: MDHEN and SYDVKM. In DNA form, the CDR3 reads TGTGCCAGCAGTTCGATGAAGGAGACCCAGTACTTC. Protein: CASSSMKETQYF.

There are a few counts of this clonotype. The gene calls are TRBV4-1 and TRBJ2-3; perhaps D is TRBD1 or TRBD2 (5 bases each). CDR3 length: 15 residues. Germline V lookup: CDR1 MGHRA, CDR2 YSYEKL. Trimming cost V 0 bases and J 2 bases, with 9 bases left between them. CDR3 sequence (DNA): TGCGCCAGCAGCCAAGAAGGGACGGCCACAGATACGCAGTATTTT. Residues: CASSQEGTATDTQYF.

This clonotype was counted only a few times. The rearrangement uses TRBV28 and TRBJ2-5, with D possibly being TRBD1 (5 bases). The CDR3 totals 13 residues. The V end was cut by 6 bases, the J end by 9 bases, with 17 bases between. Germline V gene data show CDR1 as MDHEN and CDR2 as SYDVKM. CDR3 region: CASSALGAKAQYF. CDR3 nucleotide sequence: TGTGCCAGCAGCGCCTTAGGGGCCAAGGCCCAGTACTTC.

Ten or more counts support this clonotype. The chain uses TRBV9 and TRBJ1-1; D remains unclear. Germline V gene lookup returns CDR1 SGDLS and CDR2 YYNGEE. The CDR3 has 13 residues. V was pared by 0 bases and J by 4 bases, with 7 bases between. The CDR3 region is CASSVDSFTEAFF. The CDR3 DNA is TGTGCCAGCAGCGTAGATTCGTTCACTGAAGCTTTCTTT.

Many counts were recorded for this clonotype. The CDR3 nucleotides read TGCAGTGCCGGCGGCAGATTATACGAGCAGTACTTC. Translating it yields CSAGGRLYEQYF. The rearrangement joins TRBV20-1 to TRBJ2-7; D gene uncertain. The germline CDR1 and CDR2 sequences are DFQATT and SNEGSKA (reference sequence). The CDR3 spans 12 residues. The germline V and J ends were trimmed by 6 bases and 4 bases, with 13 bases remaining between them.

This chain joins TRBV19 and TRBJ1-6; a weak D match, TRBD1 (5 bases). CDR3 length equals 14 residues. The V and J ends lost 9 bases and 6 bases respectively, with 15 bases between them. The V gene's germline CDR1 is LNHDA and CDR2 SQIVND (reference sequence). The CDR3 here is CASTGGRGNSPLHF. The CDR3 DNA reads TGTGCCAGCACTGGGGGGAGGGGTAATTCACCCCTCCACTTT.

Concerning this clonotype itself: A single base separates this from a much larger clone, so it may be a read error. V usage is TRBV20-1 and J usage is TRBJ2-1; the match to TRBD2 covers 9 bases. The DNA end favors TRBJ2-7, so the J call may be wrong. The germline gives CDR1 DFQATT, CDR2 SNEGSKA (reference sequence). CDR3 length equals 14 residues. The CDR3 coding sequence is TGCAGTGCTAGTCCCCCTAGCGGGGACAATGAGCAGTACTTC. This gives the protein CSASPPSGDNEQYF.

A few counts support this clonotype. The chain recombines TRBV19 with TRBJ1-3, with D possibly being TRBD1 (6 bases). The CDR3 is made up of 15 amino acids. Trimming removed 5 bases from V and 0 bases from J, with 11 bases in between. The V gene's germline CDR1 is LNHDA and CDR2 SQIVND (reference sequence). This CDR3 is CASSPDRYSGNTIYF. As DNA, the CDR3 is TGTGCCAGTAGTCCGGACAGATACTCTGGAAACACCATATATTTT.

This chain joins TRBV6-1 and TRBJ1-1, with TRBD1 identical over 7 bases. The V and J ends lost 8 bases and 7 bases, in that order; junction bases with no gene match: 10. CDR1 and CDR2 from the germline V gene are MNHNS and SASEGT. The CDR3 has 13 amino acids. CDR3 region: CASDRDGSREAFF. The DNA of the CDR3 is TGTGCCAGCGACAGGGATGGGAGCCGTGAAGCTTTCTTT.

This clonotype has a count of ten or more. The chain carries TRBV7-6 and TRBJ2-7; 8 bases are a match to TRBD2. The V segment lost 5 bases and the J segment 3 bases; nucleotides outside the gene matches: 6. The germline V gene has CDR1 SGHVS and CDR2 FNYEAQ. The CDR3 spans 14 residues. The CDR3 sequence: CASSASSGSYEQYF. The CDR3 coding sequence is TGTGCCAGCAGCGCTTCAAGCGGGAGCTACGAGCAGTACTTC.

The V gene is TRBV19, the J gene TRBJ2-4; D is unresolved. CDR1 is LNHDA, CDR2 SQIVND, per germline (reference sequence). The CDR3 totals 11 residues. Trimming removed 1 base from V and 8 bases from J, with 3 bases in between. The CDR3 loop reads CASSIGYIQYF. CDR3 DNA sequence: TGTGCCAGTAGTATAGGCTACATTCAGTACTTC.

This clonotype was recorded at least ten times. The J gene is TRBJ1-3, the V gene TRBV19, with D unresolved. Trimming cost V 10 bases and J 0 bases, with 13 bases left between them. Germline assignment: CDR1 LNHDA and CDR2 SQIVND (reference sequence). The CDR3 covers 14 residues. CDR3 sequence (DNA): TGTGCCACCACACCACCGATCTCTGGAAACACCATATATTTT. Amino acids: CATTPPISGNTIYF.

This clonotype came up a few times. This rearrangement joins TRBV19 to TRBJ2-2; D unresolved. Germline V gene sequence: CDR1 LNHDA, CDR2 SQIVND (reference sequence). This CDR3 region has 14 residues. The germline V and J ends were trimmed by 0 bases and 5 bases, with 7 bases remaining between them. The CDR3, as DNA: TGTGCCAGTAGTATAGAGTGGGGAACCGGGGAGCTGTTTTTT. Translation: CASSIEWGTGELFF.

V and J are TRBV11-2 and TRBJ2-7; no reliable D call. Germline CDR1 reads SGHAT; CDR2 reads FQNNGV. This CDR3 region has 15 residues. V lost 3 bases, J lost 2 bases, and 14 bases lay in between. This CDR3 is CASSLGMFRTYEQYF. In DNA form, the CDR3 reads TGTGCCAGCAGCTTGGGAATGTTTCGAACCTACGAGCAGTACTTC.

This clonotype was observed many times. An end of the junction does not agree with germline; a read error may underlie this. The chain couples TRBV20-1 to TRBJ1-2; the D gene is possibly TRBD1 (5 bases). The CDR3 loop spans 12 amino acids. In germline, CDR1 is DFQATT, CDR2 SNEGSKA (reference sequence). The CDR3 DNA reads as TGCAGTGCGAGAGACAGTCACTATGGCTACACCTTC. Translating gives CSARDSHYGYTF.

This clonotype was observed many times. The J gene is TRBJ2-5, the V gene TRBV4-2; 7 bases agree with TRBD2. The CDR3 has 13 residues. Per the germline V gene, CDR1 is LGHNA and CDR2 is YNFKEQ. V trimming: 5 bases; J trimming: 5 bases; junction bases outside the gene matches: 5. CDR3 protein: CASSIWEGETQYF. CDR3 nucleotide sequence: TGTGCCAGCAGCATATGGGAGGGGGAGACCCAGTACTTC.

This chain links TRBV6-1 with TRBJ2-7, with D perhaps assigned TRBD1 or TRBD2 (5 bases each). CDR1 and CDR2 (germline): MNHNS, SASEGT. This CDR3 contains 13 residues. Trimming cost V 6 bases and J 9 bases, with 18 bases left between them. The CDR3 here is CASSRDGVGGQYF. DNA of the CDR3: TGTGCCAGCAGCCGGGACGGCGTAGGTGGGCAGTACTTC.

This clonotype was seen ten or more times. This chain connects TRBV9 to TRBJ2-1; 10 nucleotides match TRBD2. The CDR3 is made up of 16 amino acids. CDR1 is SGDLS, CDR2 YYNGEE, per germline. Germline trimming cut 3 bases from V and 3 bases from J; bases unmatched to any gene: 6. The CDR3 loop is CASSALAGVLYNEQFF. The DNA of the CDR3 is TGTGCCAGCAGCGCTCTAGCGGGAGTTCTCTACAATGAGCAGTTCTTC.

This clonotype was counted many times. This chain joins TRBV5-5 and TRBJ1-1; D is unresolved. The germline V and J ends were trimmed by 0 bases and 4 bases, with 13 bases remaining between them. The CDR3 is 15 amino acids. Germline-derived CDR1 and CDR2 are SGHKS and YYEKEE (reference sequence). The CDR3: CASSLGRGLVTEAFF. The DNA of the CDR3 is TGTGCCAGCAGCTTGGGACGGGGTTTGGTCACTGAAGCTTTCTTT.